The source of this TCR beta chain is a study of glioma-infiltrating T cells after dendritic cell vaccination. CDR3 size: 17 residues. With 4 bases clipped from V and 2 bases from J, the junction kept 6 bases outside the gene matches. The germline V gene encodes CDR1 SGHNT and CDR2 YYREEE (reference sequence). Primers: 60 V beta forward and 13 J beta reverse. Generated by immunoSEQ multiplex PCR, the TCRdb table keeps only in-frame clones and is missing some. The sample records nearly 85,000 clones, about 87% being singletons. Sequenced material: blood, taken before dendritic cell vaccination. This sequence joins TRBV5-4 and TRBJ2-2, with 12 bases aligning to TRBD2. This clonotype originated in a human donor with glioblastoma. The chain's CDR3 is CASSPLAGGANTGELFF. The CDR3 DNA reads TGTGCCAGCAGCCCACTAGCGGGGGGAGCTAACACCGGGGAGCTGTTTTTT.